The 30 T cell receptor beta chains below come from one sample, sequenced in a study of T cell clonality in common variable immunodeficiency. The study's findings and limits: Fewer deletions and N-nucleotide insertions were reportedly seen in common variable immunodeficiency TCR beta sequences.

TCRdb's copy holds only in-frame clones and misses some; the assay was immunoSEQ multiplex PCR. Recorded here are some 21,000 clones, none singletons. No cognate antigen is known for these TCRs. Specimen: peripheral blood mononuclear cells. The receptor source for this set is a human donor with common variable immunodeficiency.

In its sample, this clone is medium-sized. The read comes to an end 3 residues before the CDR3 does, leaving the germline J gene to fill in the end. This sequence joins TRBV7-6 and TRBJ2-1; a possible D gene is TRBD2 (6 bases). The CDR3 consists of 12 residues. V dropped 2 bases and J dropped 7 bases, with 6 bases sitting between them. The germline CDR1 and CDR2 sequences are SGHVS and FNYEAQ. CDR3 bases read: TGTGCCAGCAGCTTACGGGGGAATGAG. Translation: CASSLRGNE. The complete CDR3 reads CASSLRGNEQFF.

The sample holds a few counts of this clone. The read comes to an end 3 residues before the CDR3 does, leaving the germline J gene to fill in the end. The rearrangement uses TRBV2 and TRBJ1-1; no reliable D call. Trimming took 8 bases from V and 3 from J, leaving 10 bases between them. In germline, CDR1 is SNHLY, CDR2 FYNNEI. The CDR3 runs to 12 residues. The CDR3 reads CASLRADTEAFF. CDR3 DNA, as far as it was read: TGTGCCAGCCTTAGGGCAGACACTGAA.

This clone was picked up a small number of times. The read ends 3 residues before the CDR3 terminus; that terminus is restored from the germline J gene. This sequence joins TRBV19 and TRBJ2-7; D perhaps matches TRBD2 (5 bases). The CDR3 consists of 14 residues. The germline V gene has CDR1 LNHDA and CDR2 SQIVND (reference sequence). V was trimmed by 4 bases and J by 5 bases, leaving 15 bases between them. The CDR3 reads CASSTRTDFHEQYF. The CDR3 DNA, read in part, is TGTGCCAGTAGTACCAGGACGGACTTCCACGAG.

This clone has at least ten counts. The read terminates 3 residues ahead of where the CDR3 ends, so the germline J gene completes it. The rearrangement links TRBV6-4 to TRBJ1-2; D ambiguous. V lost 0 bases, J lost 5 bases, and 16 bases lay in between. The CDR3 has 16 amino acids. Germline V gene lookup returns CDR1 MRHNA and CDR2 SNTAGT. The CDR3 spells CASSDSAELGIYGYTF. The covered CDR3 bases are TGTGCCAGCAGTGACTCGGCGGAATTGGGTATTTATGGC.

This clone has at least ten counts. The CDR3 is cut off 3 residues early in the read; its end comes from the germline J gene. The chain employs TRBV5-5 and TRBJ1-6, with 7 nucleotides matching TRBD1. Germline loops: CDR1 SGHKS, CDR2 YYEKEE (reference sequence). The ends lost 0 bases at V and 7 bases at J; junction bases unmatched: 1. This CDR3 has 14 residues. The DNA read from the CDR3 is TGTGCCAGCAGCTTGGGGGACAGAAATTCACCC. It codes for CASSLGDRNSP. The whole CDR3 protein is CASSLGDRNSPLHF.

This clone has just a few counts. The read finishes 3 residues shy of the CDR3 end, and the germline J gene is used to complete it. The chain employs TRBV7-9 and TRBJ2-7; 10 bases fit TRBD1. From germline, CDR1 is SEHNR and CDR2 FQNEAQ (reference sequence). Germline trimming cut 8 bases from V and 2 bases from J; bases unmatched to any gene: 6. This CDR3 contains 14 residues. CDR3 bases read: TGTGCCAGCGGACTGACAGGGGGCACCTACGAG. It codes for CASGLTGGTYE. Given in full, the CDR3 is CASGLTGGTYEQYF.

With regard to this clone: The read falls 3 residues short of the CDR3 end, and the missing part is taken from the germline J gene. The chain joins TRBV19 to TRBJ1-1, with D possibly TRBD1 on 6 matching bases. In germline, CDR1 is LNHDA, CDR2 SQIVND (reference sequence). This CDR3 is 14 amino acids long. V gave up 7 bases and J gave up 4 bases, with 16 bases separating them. CDR3 residues: CASTLLGGGTEAFF. CDR3 DNA, as far as it was read: TGTGCCAGTACTCTTTTAGGAGGGGGCACTGAA.

This clone was found a few times. The CDR3 goes on 3 residues after the read ends, and that part is filled in from the germline J gene. The chain recombines TRBV6-2 or TRBV6-3 with TRBJ2-1; D is perhaps TRBD2 (5 bases). The CDR3 has 14 residues. Germline V gives CDR1 MNHEY, CDR2 SVGEGT. V dropped 3 bases and J dropped 3 bases, with 9 bases sitting between them. The chain's CDR3 is CASSYVAIYNEQFF. CDR3 bases read: TGTGCCAGCAGTTATGTAGCGATCTACAATGAG.

This clone was detected only a few times. The read gets to within 3 residues of the CDR3 end, and the germline J gene fills in the rest. This chain links TRBV18 with TRBJ2-5; D unclear. Germline V CDR1 and CDR2: KGHSH, LQKENI. This CDR3 region has 14 residues. With 0 bases removed from V and 1 base from J, the gap between germline ends came to 6 bases. CDR3 amino acids: CASSPPFPQETQYF. The sequenced CDR3 bases are TGTGCCAGCTCACCACCCTTTCCCCAAGAGACC.

This clone came up a few times. The CDR3 end is not reached by the read, which stops 3 residues before it; the germline J gene fills it in. V usage is TRBV7-9 and J usage is TRBJ2-3; tentative D call: TRBD2 (5 bases). Germline V gene lookup returns CDR1 SEHNR and CDR2 FQNEAQ (reference sequence). CDR3 length: 15 amino acids. V was trimmed by 1 base and J by 1 base, leaving 9 bases between them. The sequenced CDR3 bases are TGTGCCAGCAGCTTAGTGCTCGGGGGCACAGATACG. It encodes CASSLVLGGTDT. The entire CDR3 protein reads CASSLVLGGTDTQYF.

This clone was observed a handful of times. One end of the junction fails to match germline, which may point to a read error. Read data end 3 residues before the CDR3 end; the end is taken from the germline J gene. The chain recombines TRBV7-9 with TRBJ2-7; no clear D gene. CDR3 length: 11 residues. Germline CDR1 is SEHNR and CDR2 is FQNEAQ (reference sequence). The CDR3 bases that were read are TGTTCCAGCAGTCGCTCCTACGAG. This codes for CSSSRSYE. The CDR3, in full, reads CSSSRSYEQYF.

As to this clone: With the read ending 3 residues before the CDR3 end, the germline J gene is used to fill in that end. The V call is TRBV2, the J call TRBJ2-1; 8 bases align to TRBD2. The trim removed 6 bases at V and 7 bases at J, leaving 14 bases unmatched. This CDR3 is 16 amino acids long. Germline CDR1 SNHLY, CDR2 FYNNEI. The CDR3 protein is CASSDLLAEGYNEQFF. The covered CDR3 bases are TGTGCCAGCAGCGATCTACTAGCGGAGGGATATAATGAG.

The CDR3 sequence: CASSLTTGNNSPLHF. Incomplete CDR3 DNA: TGTGCCAGCAGTTTGACGACAGGGAATAATTCACCC. The rearrangement links TRBV7-2 to TRBJ1-6; 7 positions agree with TRBD1. Sequencing ends 3 residues short of the CDR3 end; the germline J gene provides the rest. The CDR3 sequence is 15 residues long. The J segment lost 5 bases and the V segment lost 6 bases, leaving 7 bases of the junction unmatched. From germline, CDR1 is SGHTA and CDR2 FQGNSA. Complete variable domain (other parts from reference TRBV7-2 and TRBJ1-6): GAGVSQSPSNKVTEKGKDVELRCDPISGHTALYWYRQSLGQGLEFLIYFQGNSAPDKSGLPSDRFSAERTGGSVSTLTIQRTQQEDSAVYLCASSLTTGNNSPLHFGNGTRLTVT.

As regards this clone: From the germline J gene comes the end of the CDR3, since the read stops 3 residues before it. The chain recombines TRBV7-2 with TRBJ1-5; TRBD1 matches 7 bases. Germline assignment: CDR1 SGHTA and CDR2 FQGNSA. V gave up 5 bases and J gave up 4 bases; unmatched junction bases: 8. CDR3 length equals 15 residues. Partial CDR3 DNA: TGTGCCAGCAGCCCCCGGACAGGCGCGAATCAGCCC. This encodes CASSPRTGANQP. The whole CDR3 sequence reads CASSPRTGANQPQHF.

The sample holds a few counts of this clone. The sequence runs out 3 residues before the end of the CDR3; the remainder is reconstructed from the germline J gene. This chain links TRBV30 with TRBJ1-2; the D is unclear. Germline lookup yields CDR1 GTSNPN and CDR2 SVGIG (reference sequence). The CDR3 is 15 amino acids. Trimming cost V 0 bases and J 3 bases, with 14 bases left between them. The CDR3 sequence is CAWSVRDTGYYGYTF. Incomplete CDR3 DNA: TGTGCCTGGAGTGTACGAGACACCGGCTACTATGGC.

This clone was observed a few times. The read terminates 3 residues before the CDR3 end, so the remaining end is supplied by the germline J gene. V gene TRBV5-1 combines with J gene TRBJ2-7; TRBD1 is a possible D gene (6 bases). CDR1 and CDR2 from the germline V gene are SGHRS and YFSETQ. Trimming removed 3 bases at V and 2 bases at J, with 12 bases between. The CDR3 totals 14 residues. The covered CDR3 bases are TGCGCCAGCAGCTACCGACAGGCTCCCTACGAG. Translation gives CASSYRQAPYE. The CDR3 in its entirety is CASSYRQAPYEQYF.

On this clone: The sequence runs out 3 residues before the end of the CDR3; the remainder is reconstructed from the germline J gene. The gene calls are TRBV5-6 and TRBJ2-5; no definite D call. This CDR3 contains 14 residues. Between the trimmed V and J ends, which lost 3 bases and 1 base, there was a span of 10 bases. In germline, CDR1 is SGHDT, CDR2 YYEEEE. The covered CDR3 bases are TGTGCCAGCAGCTCTCTAGATTTCCAAGAGACC. Its translation is CASSSLDFQET. The CDR3, in full, reads CASSSLDFQETQYF.

This clone appeared many times. The read ends 3 residues early relative to the CDR3; the germline J gene fills the gap. The chain is built from TRBV10-3 and TRBJ1-1, with D possibly being TRBD1 (5 bases). The V gene lost 2 bases and the J gene lost 1 base, with 11 bases spanning the gap. The germline V gene encodes CDR1 ENHRY and CDR2 SYGVKD. The CDR3 loop spans 15 amino acids. Partial CDR3 DNA: TGTGCCATCAGTGAGGGAAGGGGAGGGAACACTGAA. It codes for CAISEGRGGNTE. The whole CDR3 sequence reads CAISEGRGGNTEAFF.

This clone has only a few counts. Read data end 3 residues before the CDR3 end; the end is taken from the germline J gene. This chain uses TRBV7-2 with TRBJ1-3; possibly TRBD1 for D (5 bases). Germline V gives CDR1 SGHTA, CDR2 FQGNSA. Trimming stripped 5 bases from V and 0 bases from J, with 11 bases between. The CDR3 loop spans 15 amino acids. The sequenced CDR3 bases are TGTGCCAGCAGCGTGACAGCAACCTCTGGAAACACC. Protein product: CASSVTATSGNT. The entire CDR3 protein is CASSVTATSGNTIYF.

This clone has ten or more counts. The read comes to an end 3 residues before the CDR3 does, leaving the germline J gene to fill in the end. J is TRBJ2-1 and V is TRBV7-6; 9 bases map to TRBD2. This CDR3 is 15 amino acids long. CDR1 is SGHVS and CDR2 is FNYEAQ in the germline V gene. With V trimmed by 1 base and J by 2 bases, 0 bases remained unmatched. This chain's CDR3 is CASSLERGAYNEQFF. Incomplete CDR3 DNA: TGTGCCAGCAGCTTAGAGCGGGGGGCCTACAATGAG.

This clone was observed at least ten times. The read halts 3 residues ahead of the CDR3 end, with the missing end drawn from the germline J gene. The chain uses TRBV20-1 and TRBJ2-5; D could derive from TRBD1 or TRBD2 (5 bases each). Between the trimmed V and J ends, which lost 5 bases and 5 bases, there was a span of 6 bases. Germline V gene sequence: CDR1 DFQATT, CDR2 SNEGSKA (reference sequence). The CDR3 is 10 residues long. Here the CDR3 reads CSAEGETQYF. The sequenced part of the CDR3 DNA is TGCAGTGCTGAGGGGGAGACC.

This clone was counted between two and nine times. The read comes to an end 3 residues before the CDR3 does, leaving the germline J gene to fill in the end. The V gene is TRBV7-2, the J gene TRBJ1-1, with 9 bases lining up with TRBD1. Unmatched junction bases numbered 8, after V lost 4 bases and J lost 5 bases. The CDR3 totals 15 residues. Germline V gene sequence: CDR1 SGHTA, CDR2 FQGNSA. This CDR3 is CASSSTGGVGTEAFF. CDR3 DNA (partial): TGTGCCAGCAGCTCCACAGGGGGCGTTGGAACTGAA.

Many counts were recorded for this clone. The read falls 3 residues short of the CDR3 end, and the missing part is taken from the germline J gene. V usage is TRBV5-4 and J usage is TRBJ2-1; 7 nucleotides match TRBD1. J gave up 7 bases and V 4 bases, and 2 bases lay outside the gene matches. The length of the CDR3 is 12 residues. Germline-derived CDR1 and CDR2 are SGHNT and YYREEE (reference sequence). CDR3 DNA, as far as it was read: TGTGCCAGCAGCACACAGGGGAATGAG. Its translation is CASSTQGNE. The entire CDR3 is CASSTQGNEQFF.

With respect to this clone: The CDR3 goes on 3 residues after the read ends, and that part is filled in from the germline J gene. The chain joins TRBV2 to TRBJ2-5, with D hard to call. CDR1 SNHLY and CDR2 FYNNEI come from the germline V gene. V lost 6 bases, J lost 0 bases, and 11 bases lay in between. The CDR3 is made up of 14 amino acids. The CDR3 bases that were read are TGTGCCAGCAGCAGAAGGGCAAACCAAGAGACC. This codes for CASSRRANQET. Given in full, the CDR3 is CASSRRANQETQYF.

The sample holds many counts of this clone. The sequence runs out 3 residues before the end of the CDR3; the remainder is reconstructed from the germline J gene. The chain is built from TRBV29-1 and TRBJ2-2, with a tentative D call TRBD1 (5 bases). Trimming stripped 3 bases from V and 2 bases from J, with 13 bases between. The CDR3 is 15 amino acids. CDR1 and CDR2 (germline): SQVTM, ANQGSEA. The CDR3 is CSVELLDTNTGELFF. The sequenced CDR3 bases are TGCAGCGTTGAGTTGTTGGACACAAACACCGGGGAG.

Regarding this clone: The CDR3 end is not reached by the read, which stops 3 residues before it; the germline J gene fills it in. The V gene is TRBV7-3, the J gene TRBJ2-3; D unclear. Per germline, CDR1 SGHTA and CDR2 FQGTGA. V lost 5 bases to trimming and J lost 2 bases, with 11 bases between them. This CDR3 spans 14 amino acids. The CDR3 sequence: CASSPGGNTDTQYF. The CDR3 bases that were read are TGTGCCAGCAGCCCGGGTGGAAACACAGATACG.

Of note for this clone: The DNA ends 3 residues before the CDR3 does, and the rest of the CDR3 is filled in from the germline J gene. V and J are TRBV2 and TRBJ1-5; D not resolved. Trimming left V 9 bases short and J 2 bases short, with 8 bases between. The CDR3 has 12 residues. Germline CDR1 is SNHLY and CDR2 is FYNNEI. The CDR3 sequence is CARAEGNQPQHF. The sequenced part of the CDR3 DNA is TGTGCCAGGGCAGAGGGCAATCAGCCC.

As for this clone: The CDR3 extends 3 residues past the end of the read, so its final part is completed from the germline J gene. The chain recombines TRBV7-2 with TRBJ2-2, with a weak D call TRBD2 (6 bases). V was shortened by 6 bases and J by 9 bases, with 17 bases between the two germline ends. The CDR3 extends over 14 amino acids. Germline CDR1 reads SGHTA; CDR2 reads FQGNSA. The CDR3 reads CASSQYRTTRELFF. The sequenced CDR3 bases are TGTGCCAGCAGTCAATACCGGACTACCAGGGAG.

The table lists this clone with many counts. The read stops 3 residues short of the end of the CDR3; the missing end is completed from the germline J gene. The rearrangement links TRBV6-2 or TRBV6-3 to TRBJ1-5; the match to TRBD1 covers 10 bases. Germline CDR1 reads MNHEY; CDR2 reads SVGEGT. The CDR3 contains 15 residues. With 7 bases clipped from V and 5 bases from J, the junction kept 8 bases outside the gene matches. The CDR3 DNA, read in part, is TGTGCCAGCAACGACCCGGGACAGGGGCATCAGCCC. Its protein is CASNDPGQGHQP. The entire CDR3 protein is CASNDPGQGHQPQHF.

Concerning this clone: The read halts 3 residues ahead of the CDR3 end, with the missing end drawn from the germline J gene. The V gene is TRBV6-2 or TRBV6-3, the J gene TRBJ2-7; D might be TRBD1 (6 bases). Germline-derived CDR1 and CDR2 are MNHEY and SVGEGT. The CDR3 is 11 amino acids. V lost 8 bases and J lost 2, with 7 bases in between. The covered CDR3 bases are TGTGCCAGCGCAGGGGCCTACGAG. It codes for CASAGAYE. From start to end, the CDR3 is CASAGAYEQYF.